This entry lists 20 T cell receptor beta chains sequenced from one sample in a study of blood T cell repertoires in COVID-19. Produced via immunoSEQ multiplex PCR; TCRdb's table is partial and in-frame only. The sample lists a few hundred thousand clones; roughly 88% were seen once. The sample consisted of peripheral blood. The receptors stem from a young man with active or convalescent COVID-19.

The chain couples TRBV5-6 to TRBJ1-2; 7 nucleotides match TRBD1. The CDR3 is made up of 12 amino acids. The J segment lost 8 bases and the V segment lost 4 bases, leaving 5 bases of the junction unmatched. Germline loops: CDR1 SGHDT, CDR2 YYEEEE. The CDR3 is CASSILQGGYTF. The CDR3 nucleotides are TGTGCCAGCAGCATACTACAGGGGGGCTACACCTTC.

This clone has a single count. This sample includes further DNA sequences coding for the same CDR3. The V and J genes are TRBV11-2 and TRBJ2-7; 11 bases are shared with TRBD2. Germline assignment: CDR1 SGHAT and CDR2 FQNNGV. V was clipped by 4 bases and J by 3 bases; unmatched bases: 2. The CDR3 consists of 14 residues. This chain's CDR3 is CASSSGLAGYEQYF. CDR3 bases: TGTGCCAGCAGCTCAGGACTAGCGGGCTACGAGCAGTACTTC. Full variable domain (rest looked up from reference TRBV11-2 and TRBJ2-7): EAGVAQSPRYKIIEKRQSVAFWCNPISGHATLYWYQQILGQGPKLLIQFQNNGVVDDSQLPKDRFSAERLKGVDSTLKIQPAKLEDSAVYLCASSSGLAGYEQYFGPGTRLTVT.

The chain carries TRBV12-3 or TRBV12-4 and TRBJ1-4; D is uncertain. V shed 7 bases and J shed 8 bases, with 11 bases lying between them. CDR3 length: 12 residues. Here the CDR3 DNA reads TGTGCCAGCACCGAGGGTGGGGAAAAACTGTTTTTT. It encodes CASTEGGEKLFF.

This rearrangement joins TRBV29-1 to TRBJ1-2; D gene ambiguous. Trimming took 6 bases from V and 5 from J, leaving 16 bases between them. CDR3 length: 13 residues. From germline, CDR1 is SQVTM and CDR2 ANQGSEA. The CDR3: CSVRPARGYGYTF. Here the CDR3 DNA reads TGCAGCGTGAGACCGGCCCGAGGGTATGGCTACACCTTC.

The chain combines TRBV5-1 with TRBJ1-1, with a possible D match to TRBD1 (5 bases). CDR1 is SGHRS and CDR2 is YFSETQ in the germline V gene. This CDR3 region has 13 residues. Trimming took off 3 bases at V and 1 base at J, with 7 bases between the two ends. The CDR3 reads CASSWGENTEAFF. In DNA, the CDR3 is TGCGCCAGCAGCTGGGGCGAGAACACTGAAGCTTTCTTT.

This clone occurred once. The chain is built from TRBV3-1 (or the pseudogene TRBV3-2) and TRBJ1-3; 12 nucleotides line up with TRBD1. V dropped 5 bases and J dropped 0; count of bases not matched to a gene: 8. From germline, CDR1 is LGHDT and CDR2 YNNKEL (reference sequence). CDR3 length: 18 amino acids. This chain's CDR3 is CASSAGTGGLGSGNTIYF. The CDR3 DNA reads as TGTGCCAGCAGCGCCGGGACAGGGGGCTTGGGCTCTGGAAACACCATATATTTT.

The chain is built from TRBV11-2 and TRBJ1-6; 8 bases agree with TRBD1. CDR1 is SGHAT, CDR2 FQNNGV, per germline. The junction had 5 bases not matched to a gene; V was cut back by 1 base and J by 12 bases. The CDR3 extends over 14 amino acids. CDR3 sequence (DNA): TGTGCCAGCAGCTTAGGACAGGGGTTGGAACCCCTCCACTTT. Its translation is CASSLGQGLEPLHF.

The chain links TRBV19 to TRBJ2-7, with D perhaps TRBD1 (5 bases). The CDR3 extends over 13 amino acids. Trimming shortened V by 3 bases and J by 4 bases, and 10 bases separated the two germline ends. In germline, CDR1 is LNHDA, CDR2 SQIVND (reference sequence). In DNA, the CDR3 is TGTGCCAGTAGTATCGGCAGGGTGTACGAGCAGTACTTC. Protein sequence: CASSIGRVYEQYF.

The rearrangement links TRBV9 to TRBJ1-2; a weak D match, TRBD1 (6 bases). Germline CDR1 and CDR2: SGDLS and YYNGEE. The CDR3 length is 14 residues. The V end lost 0 bases, the J end lost 5 bases, and 11 bases lay between the germline ends. This chain's CDR3 is CASSVDGTRYGYTF. The CDR3 DNA is TGTGCCAGCAGCGTAGATGGGACACGATATGGCTACACCTTC.

The V and J genes are TRBV15 and TRBJ2-2; the D is unclear. Germline CDR1 is LNHNV and CDR2 is YYDKDF (reference sequence). The CDR3 loop spans 14 amino acids. Trimming left V 6 bases short and J 2 bases short, with 10 bases between. This chain's CDR3 is CATRSSDNTGELFF. Here the CDR3 DNA reads TGTGCCACCAGATCCAGCGATAACACCGGGGAGCTGTTTTTT. Full variable domain (remainder filled in from reference TRBV15 and TRBJ2-2): DAMVIQNPRYQVTQFGKPVTLSCSQTLNHNVMYWYQQKSSQAPKLLFHYYDKDFNNEADTPDNFQSRRPNTSFCFLDIRSPGLGDTAMYLCATRSSDNTGELFFGEGSRLTVL.

The V gene is TRBV19, the J gene TRBJ1-1, with D unclear. Germline CDR1 is LNHDA and CDR2 is SQIVND (reference sequence). V dropped 2 bases and J dropped 4 bases, with 8 bases sitting between them. The CDR3 is 13 residues long. Here the CDR3 DNA reads TGTGCCAGTAGTATAAGGCCTAGCACTGAAGCTTTCTTT. It codes for CASSIRPSTEAFF.

The rearrangement links TRBV5-8 to TRBJ1-3, with no clear D. The germline V gene encodes CDR1 SGHTS and CDR2 YDEGEE. CDR3 size: 17 residues. Trimming pared 4 bases from V and 0 bases from J, leaving 17 bases between. CDR3 residues: CASSRGSGKSSGNTIYF. The CDR3 DNA reads TGTGCCAGCAGCCGGGGATCGGGGAAGAGCTCTGGAAACACCATATATTTT.

The CDR3 nucleotides read TGTGCCAGCAGCTTACAGGAAAATCAGCCCCAGCATTTT. It yields the protein CASSLQENQPQHF. This chain uses TRBV7-2 with TRBJ1-5; D not resolved. The CDR3 has 13 amino acids. V dropped 2 bases and J dropped 4 bases, with 6 bases sitting between them. Germline V gives CDR1 SGHTA, CDR2 FQGNSA.

The chain couples TRBV19 to TRBJ2-7; TRBD1 agrees at 7 bases. The germline gives CDR1 LNHDA, CDR2 SQIVND (reference sequence). The V and J ends lost 3 bases and 2 bases, in that order; junction bases with no gene match: 4. This CDR3 has 14 amino acids. CDR3 coding DNA: TGTGCCAGTAGTATCACCGGGACAGCCTACGAGCAGTACTTC. Its protein product is CASSITGTAYEQYF.

This chain uses TRBV4-1 with TRBJ2-2; 8 bases are a match to TRBD2. Losses at the gene ends were 5 bases for V and 7 bases for J; bases not matched to a gene: 6. The CDR3 has 14 amino acids. CDR1 is MGHRA and CDR2 is YSYEKL in the germline V gene. CDR3 sequence: CASSDGTRSGELFF. CDR3 coding DNA: TGCGCCAGCAGCGACGGGACTAGGAGCGGGGAGCTGTTTTTT.

V usage is TRBV4-3 and J usage is TRBJ1-4; D is perhaps TRBD1 (5 bases). The CDR3 is 14 amino acids. Germline V CDR1 and CDR2: LGHNA, YSLEER. V lost 1 base to trimming and J lost 7 bases, with 10 bases between them. In DNA, the CDR3 is TGCGCCAGCAGCCAAGTAGGTGGGGCTGAAAAACTGTTTTTT. Its protein product is CASSQVGGAEKLFF.

The chain recombines TRBV9 with TRBJ2-5, with no clear D. V was shortened by 3 bases and J by 4 bases, with 7 bases between the two germline ends. This CDR3 is 12 amino acids long. CDR1 and CDR2 from the germline V gene are SGDLS and YYNGEE. In DNA, the CDR3 is TGTGCCAGCAGCGCACCAGGAGAGACCCAGTACTTC. Its protein product is CASSAPGETQYF.

The chain couples TRBV9 to TRBJ2-7; tentative D call: TRBD2 (7 bases). CDR1 SGDLS and CDR2 YYNGEE come from the germline V gene. The CDR3 runs 14 residues. With 0 bases removed from V and 7 bases from J, the gap between germline ends came to 14 bases. The CDR3 DNA reads as TGTGCCAGCAGCGTAGGGGGAGGGGGATATGAGCAGTACTTC. This codes for CASSVGGGGYEQYF.

In this sample, this clone turned up once. This chain joins TRBV6-5 and TRBJ1-5; 7 bases agree with TRBD1. The trim removed 4 bases at V and 4 bases at J, leaving 7 bases unmatched. Germline CDR1 is MNHEY and CDR2 is SVGAGI. CDR3 size: 15 residues. CDR3 loop: CASSSTSGGNQPQHF. CDR3 in DNA: TGTGCCAGCAGTTCAACCTCAGGGGGGAATCAGCCCCAGCATTTT.

CDR3 sequence reads: CASSYLGGGTNEQFF. CDR3 bases: TGTGCCAGCAGTTATTTGGGCGGGGGGACGAATGAGCAGTTCTTC. The chain carries TRBV6-5 and TRBJ2-1; 8 nucleotides match TRBD2. Germline trimming cut 3 bases from V and 7 bases from J; bases unmatched to any gene: 8. The germline gives CDR1 MNHEY, CDR2 SVGAGI. The CDR3 consists of 15 residues.